This T cell receptor beta chain was found in a study of siplizumab effects on memory and regulatory T cells. Study findings and constraints: Naive T cells looked more diverse than memory cells and looked like major alloresponse contributors. For mappable alloreactive CD4+ clones, the mean Treg-derived fraction was around 66% with siplizumab and 25% to 30% in controls. Suppressive capability of dividing Tregs from siplizumab cultures went unverified.

Around 10^5 TCR templates per sample were assayed. The table came from immunoSEQ multiplex PCR; TCRdb's copy has only in-frame clones and leaves some out. Among roughly 100,000 clones listed, 93% were seen once. In regard to this clone: The antigen remains unidentified.

Trimming cost V 6 bases and J 1 base, with 9 bases left between them. There are 12 residues in the CDR3. The germline V gene encodes CDR1 SQVTM and CDR2 ANQGSEA. Material for sequencing was CD8+ T cells sorted from blood. This TCR was sampled from a human donor in good health. The V gene is TRBV29-1, the J gene TRBJ1-1; the D gene is possibly TRBD1 (6 bases). CDR3 residues: CSVTQGNTEAFF. The CDR3 bases are TGCAGCGTAACACAGGGGAACACTGAAGCTTTCTTT.